Shown below are 5 T cell receptor beta chains from a single sample sequenced in a study of shared clonotypes between healthy human individuals. Terminally differentiated effector memory CD45RA+ cells were excluded by CCR7 positive selection of CD45RO-negative cells. The protocol was immunoSEQ multiplex PCR, while the TCRdb copy is restricted to in-frame clones and leaves out a portion. The table shows about 580,000 clones, with roughly 98% occurring only once. Sequenced sample: naive CD8+ T cells sorted from blood. Receptor source: a man aged 30 to 45 in good health.

The chain carries TRBV7-9 and TRBJ2-7; D is possibly TRBD1 or TRBD2 (6 bases each). Trimming cost V 5 bases and J 0 bases, with 17 bases left between them. The length of the CDR3 is 16 residues. Per the germline V gene, CDR1 is SEHNR and CDR2 is FQNEAQ (reference sequence). The CDR3 nucleotides read TGTGCCAGCAGCCCTCCCTCGGGGGCCAACTCCTACGAGCAGTACTTC. It codes for CASSPPSGANSYEQYF.

The sample holds a few counts of this clone. This sample also contains other DNA sequences that code for the same CDR3. The chain carries TRBV7-9 and TRBJ2-7; D gene uncertain. Trimming cost V 0 bases and J 4 bases, with 4 bases left between them. Germline V gene data show CDR1 as SEHNR and CDR2 as FQNEAQ (reference sequence). CDR3 length: 12 amino acids. In DNA form, the CDR3 reads TGTGCCAGCAGCTTAGCGGAGTACGAGCAGTACTTC. It is translated as CASSLAEYEQYF.

V gene TRBV27 combines with J gene TRBJ2-7; no reliable D call. This CDR3 is built from 12 residues. V was cut by 4 bases and J by 6 bases, with 10 bases left in between. Germline CDR1 MNHEY, CDR2 SMNVEV (reference sequence). The CDR3 nucleotides are TGTGCCAGCAGTTCCCTTAGTCGCGAGCAGTACTTC. Its protein product is CASSSLSREQYF.

The chain carries TRBV7-9 and TRBJ2-7, with a weak D call TRBD2 (6 bases). V gave up 5 bases and J gave up 0 bases, with 23 bases separating them. This CDR3 has 18 amino acids. From germline, CDR1 is SEHNR and CDR2 FQNEAQ (reference sequence). CDR3 region: CASSGTVGTPLSSYEQYF. CDR3 bases: TGTGCCAGCAGCGGGACTGTGGGAACCCCACTTAGCTCCTACGAGCAGTACTTC.

The chain uses TRBV6-5 and TRBJ2-3, with D unclear. V shed 2 bases and J shed 7 bases, with 13 bases lying between them. CDR1 MNHEY and CDR2 SVGAGI come from the germline V gene. The CDR3 is made up of 14 amino acids. The CDR3 region is CASSYGLRVYTQYF. The CDR3 DNA sequence: TGTGCCAGCAGTTACGGGCTACGGGTGTATACGCAGTATTTT.